Included here is one T cell receptor beta chain sequence, with context. Its specificity is unknown. CDR1 and CDR2 from the germline V gene are SQVTM and ANQGSEA. The CDR3 sequence is 12 residues long. The V and J ends lost 7 bases and 6 bases respectively, with 16 bases between them. This sample is part of a study of beta chain features in type 1 diabetes. On the study more broadly: Patients and healthy donors were similar in age, gender and cell yields. Study conclusions and caveats: PCR might favor shorter templates, equally in patients and controls.

The whole isolated RNA underwent reverse transcription, so sequencing captured expressed TCRB transcripts. Here immunoSEQ multiplex PCR was the method, and the copy in TCRdb shows in-frame clones only, minus some. This table has hundreds of thousands of clones, approximately 31% appearing once. The rearrangement uses TRBV29-1 and TRBJ2-7; either TRBD1 or TRBD2 may fit D (5 bases each). Sequenced: naive CD4+ T cells from blood. The sequence derives from a man between 18 and 29 years old in good health. The CDR3 loop is CSASHSGPEQYF. Here the CDR3 DNA reads TGCAGCGCTTCACACTCGGGACCCGAGCAGTACTTC.